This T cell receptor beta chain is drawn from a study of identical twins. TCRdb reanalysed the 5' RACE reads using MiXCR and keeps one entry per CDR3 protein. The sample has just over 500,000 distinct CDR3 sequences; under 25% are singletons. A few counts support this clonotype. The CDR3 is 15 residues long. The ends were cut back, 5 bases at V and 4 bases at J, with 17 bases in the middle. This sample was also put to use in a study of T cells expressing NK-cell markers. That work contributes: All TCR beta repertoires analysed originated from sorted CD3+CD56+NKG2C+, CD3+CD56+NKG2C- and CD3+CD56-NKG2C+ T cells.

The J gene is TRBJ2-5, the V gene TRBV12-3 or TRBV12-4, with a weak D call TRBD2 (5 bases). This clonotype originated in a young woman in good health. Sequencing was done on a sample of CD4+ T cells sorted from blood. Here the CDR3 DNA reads TGTGCCAGCAGTGCCTTGTTGGGAGTGGGAGAGACCCAGTACTTC. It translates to CASSALLGVGETQYF.